The source of this T cell receptor (beta chain) is a study of blood T cell repertoires in COVID-19. Assay used: immunoSEQ multiplex PCR; TCRdb lists only in-frame clones, some missing. Of roughly 280,000 clones listed, 75% to 90% were seen once; the top ten hold around 2%. The V segment lost 4 bases and the J segment 4 bases; nucleotides outside the gene matches: 12. This CDR3 has 16 residues. The germline V gene encodes CDR1 SGHDT and CDR2 YYEEEE. This clone was recorded a few times. Specimen: peripheral blood. The V and J genes are TRBV5-6 and TRBJ1-1; 8 bases are shared with TRBD1. The clonotype originates from a man aged 45-65 years with acute or convalescent COVID-19. The CDR3 loop is CASSPFQNRGSTEAFF. CDR3 coding DNA: TGTGCCAGCAGCCCCTTCCAGAACAGGGGGAGCACTGAAGCTTTCTTT.